This TCR beta chain comes out of a study of post-analysis software for immune sequencing data. Study information: The disease courses spanned relapsing-remitting, secondary progressive and progressive-relapsing forms of multiple sclerosis. Overall study findings and caveats: Patients showed TRBV5-6, TRBV5-1 and TRBV20-1 among 4 or 5 TRBV segments more frequent than in controls. Samples prepared in the same batch strongly co-clustered by F measure.

Worth noting for this clonotype: Its specificity is unknown.

The CDR3 spans 15 residues. Germline CDR1 MNHEY, CDR2 SMNVEV (reference sequence). V lost 6 bases, J lost 0 bases, and 14 bases lay in between. The TCR beta cDNA libraries carried unique molecular identifiers. Around 500,000 cDNA molecules were obtained from about 1 to 10 million T cells. TCRdb re-called the PCR reads through MiXCR, storing one row per CDR3 protein. The sample has over 150,000 distinct CDR3 sequences, approximately 31% seen once. The TCR originated in a girl aged 5-17 years with multiple sclerosis. The chain couples TRBV27 to TRBJ1-1; no clear D. Sequences were obtained from blood. CDR3 sequence (DNA): TGTGCCAGCAGCAGGCAGGCCATACTGAACACTGAAGCTTTCTTT. Translating it yields CASSRQAILNTEAFF.